The 5 T cell receptor beta chains below come from one sample, sequenced in a study of T cell repertoires and HLA-DP antigens. Their target antigens are unknown. TCRdb's copy holds only in-frame clones and misses some; the assay was immunoSEQ multiplex PCR. The sample contains about 89,000 clones, 86% of which appear only once. Sequencing was carried out using CD4+ T cells from PBMCs. These receptors all come from a man aged 45-65 years in good health and CMV-seronegative.

The chain recombines TRBV11-3 with TRBJ2-1, with 10 bases that match TRBD2. This CDR3 is 18 amino acids long. Germline-derived CDR1 and CDR2 are SGHNT and YENEEA. Unmatched junction bases numbered 15, after V lost 5 bases and J lost 5 bases. The DNA of the CDR3 is TGTGCCAGCAGCCTTTTTTGTGCCCGGACTAGCGGAGACAATGAGCAGTTCTTC. Translating it yields CASSLFCARTSGDNEQFF.

Only one count was recorded for this clone. V is TRBV7-8 and J is TRBJ2-5; possibly TRBD2 for D (5 bases). CDR3 size: 15 residues. Germline V CDR1 and CDR2: SGHVS, FQNEAQ. The germline V and J ends were trimmed by 1 base and 7 bases, with 16 bases remaining between them. CDR3 in DNA: TGTGCCAGCAGCTTAGAACGGGGAGCGGCCGGGACCCAGTACTTC. Translated, it gives CASSLERGAAGTQYF. Using reference TRBV7-8 and TRBJ2-5 for the parts outside the CDR3, the full variable domain is GAGVSQSPRYKVAKRGQDVALRCDPISGHVSLFWYQQALGQGPEFLTYFQNEAQLDKSGLPSDRFFAERPEGSVSTLKIQRTQQEDSAVYLCASSLERGAAGTQYFGPGTRLLVL.

The chain links TRBV19 to TRBJ1-4; no definite D call. Germline V CDR1 and CDR2: LNHDA, SQIVND (reference sequence). Trimming pared 4 bases from V and 0 bases from J, leaving 6 bases between. CDR3 length: 14 residues. CDR3 bases: TGTGCCAGTAGTACAGACGCAACTAATGAAAAACTGTTTTTT. Translating gives CASSTDATNEKLFF.

The chain links TRBV6-6 to TRBJ2-2, with D unclear. Deletions cut 5 bases from V and 8 bases from J, with 9 bases between. There are 12 residues in the CDR3. The germline gives CDR1 MNHNY, CDR2 SVGAGI (reference sequence). The CDR3 reads CASSRPQGELFF. In DNA, the CDR3 is TGTGCCAGCAGTCGGCCCCAGGGGGAGCTGTTTTTT.

This sequence joins TRBV11-2 and TRBJ2-3; TRBD2 matches 9 bases. J was trimmed by 4 bases and V by 8 bases; bases with no gene match: 7. CDR1 and CDR2 from the germline V gene are SGHAT and FQNNGV. The CDR3 totals 14 residues. This CDR3 is CASGKAGGADTQYF. CDR3 DNA sequence: TGTGCCAGCGGAAAAGCGGGAGGCGCAGATACGCAGTATTTT.